This T cell receptor (beta chain) stems from a study of blood T cell repertoires in COVID-19. Study-level information: Samples representing acute and convalescent COVID-19 were sourced from the United States, Italy and Spain. PBMCs, B-cell-depleted T cells, or T cells provided the cDNA or gDNA that made up the material.

For recovered donors of Cohort 3, there were two negative PCRs, clearance, or symptom resolution. The CDR3 covers 16 residues. Germline-derived CDR1 and CDR2 are KGHSH and LQKENI. V lost 5 bases to trimming and J lost 6 bases; unmatched junction nucleotides: 11. Authors' methods: Researchers report that nucleated cell counts were estimated from reference gene primer amplification. Generated by immunoSEQ multiplex PCR, the TCRdb table keeps only in-frame clones and is missing some. Clonal size and the V and J genes are those of that table, whereas D and trimming came from the DNA. The table has roughly 180,000 clones, 75% to 90% seen once.

The source material was PBMCs or T cells enriched from blood (not recorded which). This TCR was sampled from a man in his forties or fifties who had recovered from COVID-19. The V call is TRBV18, the J call TRBJ2-2; 8 positions match TRBD2. CDR3 loop: CASSNLSGSVAGELFF. CDR3 nucleotide sequence: TGTGCCAGCTCAAACTTAAGCGGGAGTGTCGCCGGGGAGCTGTTTTTT.